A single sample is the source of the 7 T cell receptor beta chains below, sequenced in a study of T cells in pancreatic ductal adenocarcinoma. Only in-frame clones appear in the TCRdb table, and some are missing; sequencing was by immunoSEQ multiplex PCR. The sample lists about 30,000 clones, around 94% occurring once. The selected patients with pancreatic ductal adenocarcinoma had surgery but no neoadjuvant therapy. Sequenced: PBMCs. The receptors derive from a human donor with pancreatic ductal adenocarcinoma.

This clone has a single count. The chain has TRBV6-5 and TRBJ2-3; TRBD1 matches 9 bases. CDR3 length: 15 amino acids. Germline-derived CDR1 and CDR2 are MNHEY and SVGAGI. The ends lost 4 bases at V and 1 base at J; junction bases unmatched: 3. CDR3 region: CASSFRQGGTDTQYF. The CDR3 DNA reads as TGTGCCAGCAGTTTCCGACAGGGGGGCACAGATACGCAGTATTTT.

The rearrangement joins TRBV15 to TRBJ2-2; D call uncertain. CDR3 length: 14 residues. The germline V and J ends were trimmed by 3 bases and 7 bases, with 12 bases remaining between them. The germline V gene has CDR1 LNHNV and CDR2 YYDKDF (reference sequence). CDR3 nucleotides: TGTGCCACCAGCAGGAGCTATAGTCTCGGGGAGCTGTTTTTT. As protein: CATSRSYSLGELFF. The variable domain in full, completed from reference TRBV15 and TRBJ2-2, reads DAMVIQNPRYQVTQFGKPVTLSCSQTLNHNVMYWYQQKSSQAPKLLFHYYDKDFNNEADTPDNFQSRRPNTSFCFLDIRSPGLGDTAMYLCATSRSYSLGELFFGEGSRLTVL.

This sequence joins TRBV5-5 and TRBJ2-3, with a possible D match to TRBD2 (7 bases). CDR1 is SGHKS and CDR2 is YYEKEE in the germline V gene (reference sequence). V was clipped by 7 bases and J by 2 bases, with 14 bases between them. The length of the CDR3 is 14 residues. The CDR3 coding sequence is TGTGCCAGCCCGGGTGGGGGGGCCACAGATACGCAGTATTTT. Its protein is CASPGGGATDTQYF.

CDR3 in DNA: TGTGCCAGCGGGAAACAGGGTTTCGAGCAGTACTTC. Its translation is CASGKQGFEQYF. The rearrangement joins TRBV5-6 to TRBJ2-7; possible D gene TRBD1, 6 bases. This CDR3 region has 12 residues. CDR1 SGHDT and CDR2 YYEEEE come from the germline V gene. V lost 7 bases and J lost 6, with 14 bases in between.

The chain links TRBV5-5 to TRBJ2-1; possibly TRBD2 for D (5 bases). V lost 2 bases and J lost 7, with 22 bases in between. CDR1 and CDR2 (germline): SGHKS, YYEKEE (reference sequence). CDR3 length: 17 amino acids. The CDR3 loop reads CASSLLLSLSGSNEQFF. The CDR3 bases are TGTGCCAGCAGCTTACTTTTGAGCTTGAGCGGCTCGAATGAGCAGTTCTTC.

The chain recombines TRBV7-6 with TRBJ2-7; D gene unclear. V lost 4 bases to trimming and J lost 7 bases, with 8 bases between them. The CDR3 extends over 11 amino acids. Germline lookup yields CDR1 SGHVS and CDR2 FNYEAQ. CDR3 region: CASSSGFEQYF. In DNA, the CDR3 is TGTGCCAGCAGCTCTGGTTTTGAGCAGTACTTC.

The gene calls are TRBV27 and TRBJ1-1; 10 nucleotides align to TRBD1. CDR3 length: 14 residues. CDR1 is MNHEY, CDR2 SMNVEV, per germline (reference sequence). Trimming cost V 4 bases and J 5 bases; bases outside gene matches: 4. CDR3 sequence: CASSSGQGFTEAFF. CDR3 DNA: TGTGCCAGCAGTTCGGGACAGGGGTTTACTGAAGCTTTCTTT.